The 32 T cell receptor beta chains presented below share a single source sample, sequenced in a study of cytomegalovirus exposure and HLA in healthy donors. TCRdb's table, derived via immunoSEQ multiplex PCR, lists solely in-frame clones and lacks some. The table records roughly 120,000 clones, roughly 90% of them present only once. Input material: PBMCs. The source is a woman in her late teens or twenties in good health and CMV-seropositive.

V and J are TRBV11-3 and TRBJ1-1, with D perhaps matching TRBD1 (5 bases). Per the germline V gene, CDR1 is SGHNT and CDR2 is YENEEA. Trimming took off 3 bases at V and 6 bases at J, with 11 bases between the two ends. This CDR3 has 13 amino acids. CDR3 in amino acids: CASSFRRDSEAFF. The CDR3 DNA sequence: TGTGCCAGCAGCTTTCGCCGGGACTCTGAAGCTTTCTTT.

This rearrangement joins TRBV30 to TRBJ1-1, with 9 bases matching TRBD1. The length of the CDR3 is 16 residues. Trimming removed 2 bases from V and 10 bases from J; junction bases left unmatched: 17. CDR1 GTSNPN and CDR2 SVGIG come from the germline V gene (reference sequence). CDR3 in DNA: TGTGCCTGGAGTCTAAACTTTTTCGGGACAGGGTCAAGAGCTTTCTTT. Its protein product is CAWSLNFFGTGSRAFF.

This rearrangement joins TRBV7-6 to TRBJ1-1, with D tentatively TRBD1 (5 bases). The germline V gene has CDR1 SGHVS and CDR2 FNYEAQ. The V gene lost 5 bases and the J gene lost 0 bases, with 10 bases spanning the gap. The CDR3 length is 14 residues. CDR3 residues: CASSRQNLNTEAFF. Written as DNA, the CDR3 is TGTGCCAGCAGCCGACAGAACCTGAACACTGAAGCTTTCTTT.

This CDR3 is CASSLNSGGAVWGTQYF. Written as DNA, the CDR3 is TGTGCCAGCAGCTTGAATAGCGGGGGGGCGGTTTGGGGTACGCAGTATTTT. The chain recombines TRBV11-2 with TRBJ2-3, with 11 bases lining up with TRBD2. The germline V gene has CDR1 SGHAT and CDR2 FQNNGV. The CDR3 consists of 17 residues. The trim removed 3 bases at V and 8 bases at J, leaving 13 bases unmatched.

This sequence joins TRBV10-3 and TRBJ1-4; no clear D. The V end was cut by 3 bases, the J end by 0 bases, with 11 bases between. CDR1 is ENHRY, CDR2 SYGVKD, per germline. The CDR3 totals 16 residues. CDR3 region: CAISDPGMATNEKLFF. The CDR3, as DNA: TGTGCCATCAGTGACCCGGGGATGGCAACTAATGAAAAACTGTTTTTT.

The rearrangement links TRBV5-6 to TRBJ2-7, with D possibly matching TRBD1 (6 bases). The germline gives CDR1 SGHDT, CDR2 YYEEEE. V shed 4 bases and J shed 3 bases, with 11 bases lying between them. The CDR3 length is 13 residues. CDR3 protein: CASSHRDNYEQYF. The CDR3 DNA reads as TGTGCCAGCAGCCACCGGGACAACTACGAGCAGTACTTC.

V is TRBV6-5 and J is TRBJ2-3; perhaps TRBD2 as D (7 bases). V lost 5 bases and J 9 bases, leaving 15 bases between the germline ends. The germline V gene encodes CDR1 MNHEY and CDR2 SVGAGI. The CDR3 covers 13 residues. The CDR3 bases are TGTGCCAGCAGTGGGACACCCGGGGGGACGCAGTATTTT. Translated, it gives CASSGTPGGTQYF.

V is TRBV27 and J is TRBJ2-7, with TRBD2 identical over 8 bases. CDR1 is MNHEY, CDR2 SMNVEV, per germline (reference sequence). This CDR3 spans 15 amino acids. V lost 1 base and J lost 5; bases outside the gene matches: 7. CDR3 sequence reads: CASSLFGLAFHEQYF. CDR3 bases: TGTGCCAGCAGTTTATTCGGACTAGCTTTCCACGAGCAGTACTTC.

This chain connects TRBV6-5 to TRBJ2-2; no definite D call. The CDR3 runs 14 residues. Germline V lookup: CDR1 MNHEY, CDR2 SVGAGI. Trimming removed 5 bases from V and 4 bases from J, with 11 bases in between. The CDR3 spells CASSPRPGTGELFF. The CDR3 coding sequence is TGTGCCAGCAGTCCCAGACCGGGCACCGGGGAGCTGTTTTTT.

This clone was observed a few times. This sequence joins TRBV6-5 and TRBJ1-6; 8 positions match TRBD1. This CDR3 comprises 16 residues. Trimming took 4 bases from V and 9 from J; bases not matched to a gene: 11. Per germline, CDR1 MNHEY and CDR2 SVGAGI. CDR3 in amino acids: CASSSKTGTGFSPLHF. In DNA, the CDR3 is TGTGCCAGCAGTTCAAAAACCGGGACAGGCTTTTCACCCCTCCACTTT.

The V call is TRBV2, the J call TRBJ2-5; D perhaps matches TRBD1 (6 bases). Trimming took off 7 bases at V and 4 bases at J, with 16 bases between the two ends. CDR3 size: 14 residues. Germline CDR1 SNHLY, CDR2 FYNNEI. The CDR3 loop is CASITRGLGETQYF. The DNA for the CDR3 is TGTGCCAGCATTACTAGGGGGTTGGGAGAGACCCAGTACTTC.

The chain's CDR3 is CASSGRTGDPGELFF. DNA of the CDR3: TGTGCCAGCAGTGGTCGGACAGGGGATCCCGGGGAGCTGTTTTTT. The genes are TRBV6-6 and TRBJ2-2, with TRBD1 matching over 9 bases. From germline, CDR1 is MNHNY and CDR2 SVGAGI (reference sequence). Losses at the gene ends were 5 bases for V and 6 bases for J; bases not matched to a gene: 7. The CDR3 runs to 15 residues.

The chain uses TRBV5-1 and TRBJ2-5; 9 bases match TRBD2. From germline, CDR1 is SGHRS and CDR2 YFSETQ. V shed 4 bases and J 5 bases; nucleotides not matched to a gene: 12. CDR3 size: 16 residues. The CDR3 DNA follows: TGCGCCAGCAGCACGGGGGGGGCTAGCGGGATGGAGACCCAGTACTTC. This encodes CASSTGGASGMETQYF.

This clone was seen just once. CDR3 DNA: TGTGCCAGCAGTGAATCCACAGGGGCGTGGACTGAAGCTTTCTTT. It translates to CASSESTGAWTEAFF. This rearrangement joins TRBV2 to TRBJ1-1, with 7 bases lining up with TRBD1. V shed 2 bases, J shed 5 bases, and the junction held 8 bases outside the gene matches. Germline CDR1 and CDR2: SNHLY and FYNNEI. The CDR3 is 15 residues long.

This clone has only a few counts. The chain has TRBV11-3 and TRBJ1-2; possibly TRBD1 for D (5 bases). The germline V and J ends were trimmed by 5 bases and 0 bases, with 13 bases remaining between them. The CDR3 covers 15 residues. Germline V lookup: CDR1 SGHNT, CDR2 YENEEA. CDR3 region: CASSPQTEANYGYTF. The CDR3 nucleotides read TGTGCCAGCAGCCCACAGACAGAAGCTAACTATGGCTACACCTTC.

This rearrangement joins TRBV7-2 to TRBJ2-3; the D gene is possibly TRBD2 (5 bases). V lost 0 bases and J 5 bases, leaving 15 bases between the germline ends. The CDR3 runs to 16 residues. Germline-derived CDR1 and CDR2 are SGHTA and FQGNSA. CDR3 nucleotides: TGTGCCAGCAGCTTAGCGGGAGTGGGCGTGGGAGATACGCAGTATTTT. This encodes CASSLAGVGVGDTQYF.

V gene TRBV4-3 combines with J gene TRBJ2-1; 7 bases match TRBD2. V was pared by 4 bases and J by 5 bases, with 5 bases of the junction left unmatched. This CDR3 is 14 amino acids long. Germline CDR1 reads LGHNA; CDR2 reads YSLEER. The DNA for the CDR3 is TGCGCCAGCAGCCCGGAGGCGGGGGACAATGAGCAGTTCTTC. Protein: CASSPEAGDNEQFF.

This CDR3 reads CAWSVGTFSGNTIYF. The CDR3 nucleotides read TGTGCCTGGAGTGTAGGGACTTTCTCTGGAAACACCATATATTTT. This chain uses TRBV30 with TRBJ1-3, with TRBD1 as a possible D gene (5 bases). With 0 bases removed from V and 0 bases from J, the gap between germline ends came to 9 bases. This CDR3 contains 15 residues. Germline V CDR1 and CDR2: GTSNPN, SVGIG (reference sequence).

As DNA, the CDR3 is TGTGCCTACAAGTTAACCGGGACAGGTGGAAACACCATATATTTT. Translation: CAYKLTGTGGNTIYF. V is TRBV5-4 and J is TRBJ1-3; the match to TRBD1 covers 8 bases. The germline CDR1 and CDR2 sequences are SGHNT and YYREEE (reference sequence). After removal of 10 bases from V and 3 bases from J, the junction contained 12 bases not matched to a gene. CDR3 length equals 15 residues.

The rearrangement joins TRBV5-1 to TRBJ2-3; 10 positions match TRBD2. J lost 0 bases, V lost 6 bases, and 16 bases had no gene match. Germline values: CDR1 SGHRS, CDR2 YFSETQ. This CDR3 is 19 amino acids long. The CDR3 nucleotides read TGCGCCAGCATATCCGGGACTAGCGAGCCCCGAAGGAGCACAGATACGCAGTATTTT. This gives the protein CASISGTSEPRRSTDTQYF.

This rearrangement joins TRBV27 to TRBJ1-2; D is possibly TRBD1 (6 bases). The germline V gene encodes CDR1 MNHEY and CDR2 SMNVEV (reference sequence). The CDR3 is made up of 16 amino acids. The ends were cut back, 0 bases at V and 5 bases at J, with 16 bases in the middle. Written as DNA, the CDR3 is TGTGCCAGCAGTTTATCGGCCGGACAGCTTGGTTATGGCTACACCTTC. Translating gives CASSLSAGQLGYGYTF.

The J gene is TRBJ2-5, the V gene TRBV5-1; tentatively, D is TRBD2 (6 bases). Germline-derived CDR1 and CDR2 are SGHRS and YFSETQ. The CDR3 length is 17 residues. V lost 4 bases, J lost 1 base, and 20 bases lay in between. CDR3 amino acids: CASSPEGLIYPQETQYF. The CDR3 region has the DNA TGCGCCAGCAGCCCGGAGGGGCTAATATATCCCCAAGAGACCCAGTACTTC.

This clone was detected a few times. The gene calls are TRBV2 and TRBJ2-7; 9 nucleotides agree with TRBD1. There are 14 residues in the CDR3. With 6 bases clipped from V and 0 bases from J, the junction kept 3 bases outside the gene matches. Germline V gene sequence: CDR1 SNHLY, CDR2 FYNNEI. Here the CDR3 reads CASRGQGSSYEQYF. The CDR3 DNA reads TGTGCCAGCAGAGGACAGGGGAGCTCCTACGAGCAGTACTTC.

The CDR3 reads CASSQGLLHAYGYTF. As DNA, the CDR3 is TGTGCCAGCAGCCAAGGGCTCCTGCACGCCTATGGCTACACCTTC. The chain carries TRBV14 and TRBJ1-2, with D uncertain. The germline V and J ends were trimmed by 1 base and 4 bases, with 13 bases remaining between them. The CDR3 runs 15 residues. Germline loops: CDR1 SGHDN, CDR2 FVKESK.

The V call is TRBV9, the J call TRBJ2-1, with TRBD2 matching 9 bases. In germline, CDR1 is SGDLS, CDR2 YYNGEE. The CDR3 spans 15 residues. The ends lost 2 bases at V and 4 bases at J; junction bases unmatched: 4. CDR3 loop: CASSVLSGGYNEQFF. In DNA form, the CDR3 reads TGTGCCAGCAGCGTTCTTAGCGGGGGATACAATGAGCAGTTCTTC.

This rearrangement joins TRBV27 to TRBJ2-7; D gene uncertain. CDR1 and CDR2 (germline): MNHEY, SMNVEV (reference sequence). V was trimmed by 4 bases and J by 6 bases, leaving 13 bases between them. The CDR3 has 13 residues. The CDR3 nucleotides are TGTGCCAGCAGTTCCCATCAGTATGGCGAGCAGTACTTC. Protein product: CASSSHQYGEQYF.

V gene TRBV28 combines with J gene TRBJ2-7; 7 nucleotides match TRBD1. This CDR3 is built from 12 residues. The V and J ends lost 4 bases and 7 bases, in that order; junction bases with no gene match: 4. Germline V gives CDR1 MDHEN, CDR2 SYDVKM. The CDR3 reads CASSWGQTEQYF. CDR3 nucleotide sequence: TGTGCCAGCAGTTGGGGACAGACTGAGCAGTACTTC.

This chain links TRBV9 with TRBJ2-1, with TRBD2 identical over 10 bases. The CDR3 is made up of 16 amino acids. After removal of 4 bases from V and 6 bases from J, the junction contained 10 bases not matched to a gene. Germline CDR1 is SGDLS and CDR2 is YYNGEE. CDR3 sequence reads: CASSPRGGLATNEQFF. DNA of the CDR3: TGTGCCAGCAGCCCCAGGGGGGGACTAGCGACCAATGAGCAGTTCTTC. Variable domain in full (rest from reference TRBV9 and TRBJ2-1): DSGVTQTPKHLITATGQRVTLRCSPRSGDLSVYWYQQSLDQGLQFLIQYYNGEERAKGNILERFSAQQFPDLHSELNLSSLELGDSALYFCASSPRGGLATNEQFFGPGTRLTVL.

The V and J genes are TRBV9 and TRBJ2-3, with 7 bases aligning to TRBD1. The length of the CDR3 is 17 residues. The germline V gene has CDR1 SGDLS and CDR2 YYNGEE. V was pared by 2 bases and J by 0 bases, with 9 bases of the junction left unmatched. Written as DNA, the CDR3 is TGTGCCAGCAGCGTTGGGACAGTAATGCCTAGCACAGATACGCAGTATTTT. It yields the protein CASSVGTVMPSTDTQYF.

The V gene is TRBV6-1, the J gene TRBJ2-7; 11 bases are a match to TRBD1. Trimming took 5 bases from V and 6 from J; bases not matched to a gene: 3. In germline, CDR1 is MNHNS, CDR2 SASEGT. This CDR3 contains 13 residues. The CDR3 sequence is CASSPDRGREQYF. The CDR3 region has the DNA TGTGCCAGCAGTCCGGACAGGGGGCGCGAGCAGTACTTC.

In nucleotides, the CDR3 is TGTGCCAGCAGCCCCCTCGGGACTAGCGTCTACGAGCAGTACTTC. Translating it yields CASSPLGTSVYEQYF. The rearrangement links TRBV7-3 to TRBJ2-7, with TRBD2 identical over 10 bases. The CDR3 is 15 residues long. Germline V lookup: CDR1 SGHTA, CDR2 FQGTGA. Losses at the gene ends were 5 bases for V and 3 bases for J; bases not matched to a gene: 7.

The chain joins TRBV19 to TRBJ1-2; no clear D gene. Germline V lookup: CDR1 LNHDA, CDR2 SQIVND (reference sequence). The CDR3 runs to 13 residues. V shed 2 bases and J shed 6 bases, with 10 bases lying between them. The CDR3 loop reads CASSISGLDGYTF. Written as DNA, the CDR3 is TGTGCCAGTAGTATATCGGGGTTAGATGGCTACACCTTC.